This is a list of T cell receptor beta chains from one sample in a study of T cells after yellow fever vaccination. MiXCR, run by TCRdb on the 5' RACE reads, gives a single entry per CDR3 protein. The repertoire includes about 260,000 distinct CDR3 sequences, about 5% of them detected once, and roughly 3% sits in the top ten. The sequencing used CD4+ T cells sorted from PBMCs, collected on the day of the yellow fever booster vaccination. The receptors were gathered from a man aged 18 to 30 who received the YFV17D yellow fever vaccine. Each CDR3 is given with its conserved first and last residue. Fields, in order: J gene, V gene, CDR3 protein.

TRBJ1-1	TRBV20-1	CSAARAGTEAFF
TRBJ2-7	TRBV6-5	CASTGPGQGRGEQYF
TRBJ2-3	TRBV7-8	CASSLAEGDTQYF
TRBJ2-7	TRBV10-3	CAISEQRADYEQYF
TRBJ1-1	TRBV25-1	CASANPDSPIEAFF
TRBJ2-1	TRBV27	CASSLAGPGLDEQFF
TRBJ2-3	TRBV29-1	CSVPGGPTDTQYF
TRBJ1-6	TRBV2	CASSLEWNSPLHF
TRBJ2-1	TRBV12-3/TRBV12-4	CASRRGAFSYNEQFF
TRBJ1-2	TRBV4-2	CASGKQGANYGYTF
TRBJ1-1	TRBV11-2	CASSAFAGVWAEAFF
TRBJ1-2	TRBV5-1	CASSLESAQVRGYTF
TRBJ2-3	TRBV7-2	CASSRLITDTQYF
TRBJ2-5	TRBV5-1	CASSLLLAGSVETQYF
TRBJ1-1	TRBV3-1	CASSQRTEAFF
TRBJ1-2	TRBV4-1	CASTPVGSNYGYTF
TRBJ2-5	TRBV6-5	CASSYSLARETQYF
TRBJ2-2	TRBV28	CASGQSNTGELFF
TRBJ1-3	TRBV6-6	CASSHRRARTGNTLYF
TRBJ2-3	TRBV6-1	CASSELAGGDTQYF
TRBJ2-6	TRBV9	CASSGGSGIGANVLTF
TRBJ2-2	TRBV5-1	CASSLSGPANTGELFF
TRBJ1-4	TRBV5-1	CASSLGAVVGEKLFF
TRBJ1-6	TRBV7-3	CASSLISTGESPLHF
TRBJ1-2	TRBV12-3/TRBV12-4	CASMLHGANYGYTF
TRBJ1-2	TRBV6-5	CASRPRVTGGYTF
TRBJ1-5	TRBV10-3	CAISVKDSNQPQHF
TRBJ1-5	TRBV4-1	CASSQVEQGNQPQHF
TRBJ1-2	TRBV7-9	CASRRDYYGGYTF
TRBJ1-1	TRBV25-1	CASSEWGGGGTEAFF
TRBJ2-5	TRBV5-1	CASSLAPALSQETQYF
TRBJ2-5	TRBV4-1	CASSQTNRVETQYF
TRBJ2-1	TRBV9	CASSVARQTEQFF
TRBJ2-2	TRBV2	CASRDSVSTGELFF
TRBJ2-3	TRBV5-1	CASSWGTGAITDTQYF
TRBJ1-1	TRBV19	CASSVRAGQGLNTEAFF
TRBJ1-4	TRBV20-1	CSAARDSSNEKLFF
TRBJ2-3	TRBV7-2	CASSLQHAADTQYF
TRBJ1-1	TRBV7-9	CASSSRPGGTEAFF
TRBJ2-2	TRBV10-3	CAISLGGKRTTGELFF
TRBJ1-4	TRBV5-1	CASSPDRGREKLFF